This T cell receptor beta chain was captured by sequencing in a study of spatial heterogeneity in lung cancer. Trimming took 4 bases from V and 0 from J, leaving 11 bases between them. This CDR3 has 14 amino acids. Germline CDR1 is SGHRS and CDR2 is YFSETQ. Described time point: sample taken at primary tumor resection. From tumor, nontumor lung or frozen PBMC, whole RNA was taken unsorted for sequencing. In its sample, this clonotype was seen many times. A distinct unique molecular identifier was carried by each TCR cDNA molecule. TCRdb re-called the 5' RACE reads through MiXCR, storing one row per CDR3 protein. Among 12,000 to 15,000 distinct CDR3 sequences listed, about 10% were seen once.

The sequences come from PBMCs, collected at surgery. This TCR was recovered from a female donor with early-stage non-small cell lung cancer. The rearrangement joins TRBV5-1 to TRBJ2-7; D call uncertain. The CDR3 here is CASSPVLNSYEQYF. The CDR3 DNA sequence: TGCGCCAGCAGCCCCGTACTCAACTCCTACGAGCAGTACTTC.